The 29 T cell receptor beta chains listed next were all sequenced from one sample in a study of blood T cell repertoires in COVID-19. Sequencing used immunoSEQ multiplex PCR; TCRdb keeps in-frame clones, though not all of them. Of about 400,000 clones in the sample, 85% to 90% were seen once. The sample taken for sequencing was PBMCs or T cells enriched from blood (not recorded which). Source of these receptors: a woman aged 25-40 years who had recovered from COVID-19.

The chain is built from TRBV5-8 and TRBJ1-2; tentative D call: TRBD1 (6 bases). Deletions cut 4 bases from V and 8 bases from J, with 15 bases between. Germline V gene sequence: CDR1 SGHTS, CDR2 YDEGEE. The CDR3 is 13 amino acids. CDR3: CASSPGQFVGYTF. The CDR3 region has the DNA TGTGCCAGCAGCCCAGGACAGTTTGTAGGCTACACCTTC.

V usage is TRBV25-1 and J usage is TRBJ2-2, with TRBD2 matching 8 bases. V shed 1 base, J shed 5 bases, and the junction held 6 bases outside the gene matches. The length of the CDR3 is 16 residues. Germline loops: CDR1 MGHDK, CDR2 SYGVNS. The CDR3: CASSEWGLGGTGELFF. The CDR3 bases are TGTGCCAGCAGTGAATGGGGACTAGGGGGGACCGGGGAGCTGTTTTTT.

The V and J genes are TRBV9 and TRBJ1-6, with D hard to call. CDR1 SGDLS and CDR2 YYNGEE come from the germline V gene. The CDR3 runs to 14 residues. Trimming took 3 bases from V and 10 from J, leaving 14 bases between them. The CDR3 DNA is TGTGCCAGCAGCGAGACCGGTTCGGGGTCACCCCTCCACTTT. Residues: CASSETGSGSPLHF.

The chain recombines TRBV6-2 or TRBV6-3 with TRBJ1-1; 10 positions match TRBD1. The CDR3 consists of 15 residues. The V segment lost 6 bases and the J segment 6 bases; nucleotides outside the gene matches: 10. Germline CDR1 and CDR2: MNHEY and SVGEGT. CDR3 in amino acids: CASSAPGQGFSEAFF. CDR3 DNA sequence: TGTGCCAGCAGCGCACCGGGACAGGGGTTTTCTGAAGCTTTCTTT.

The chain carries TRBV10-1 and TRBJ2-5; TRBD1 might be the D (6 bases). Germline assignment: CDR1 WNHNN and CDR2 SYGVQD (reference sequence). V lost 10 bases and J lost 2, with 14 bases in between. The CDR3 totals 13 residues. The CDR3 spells CATQETGQETQYF. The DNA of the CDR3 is TGCGCCACCCAAGAGACAGGACAAGAGACCCAGTACTTC.

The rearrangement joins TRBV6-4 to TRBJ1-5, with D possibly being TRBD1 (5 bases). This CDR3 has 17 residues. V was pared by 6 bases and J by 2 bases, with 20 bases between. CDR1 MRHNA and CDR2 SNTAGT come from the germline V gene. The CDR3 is CASSPDPAGQGNQPQHF. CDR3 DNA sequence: TGTGCCAGCAGCCCAGACCCGGCGGGGCAGGGCAATCAGCCCCAGCATTTT.

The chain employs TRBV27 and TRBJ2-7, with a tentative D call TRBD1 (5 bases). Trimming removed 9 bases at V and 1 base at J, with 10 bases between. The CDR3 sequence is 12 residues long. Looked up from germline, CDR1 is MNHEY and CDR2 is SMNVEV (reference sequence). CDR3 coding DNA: TGTGCCAGTAGAAAGGGGTCCTACGAGCAGTACTTC. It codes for CASRKGSYEQYF.

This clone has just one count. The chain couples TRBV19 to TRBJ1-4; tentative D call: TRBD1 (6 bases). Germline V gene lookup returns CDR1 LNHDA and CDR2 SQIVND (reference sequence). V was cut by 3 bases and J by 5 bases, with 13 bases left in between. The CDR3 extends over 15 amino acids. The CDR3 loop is CASSIARTENEKLFF. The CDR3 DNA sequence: TGTGCCAGTAGTATTGCCAGGACAGAAAATGAAAAACTGTTTTTT.

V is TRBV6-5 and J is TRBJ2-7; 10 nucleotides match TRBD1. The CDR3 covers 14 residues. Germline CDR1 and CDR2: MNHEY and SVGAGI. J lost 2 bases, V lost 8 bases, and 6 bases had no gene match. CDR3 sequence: CASQKDRGTYEQYF. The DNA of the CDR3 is TGTGCCAGCCAAAAGGACAGGGGGACCTACGAGCAGTACTTC.

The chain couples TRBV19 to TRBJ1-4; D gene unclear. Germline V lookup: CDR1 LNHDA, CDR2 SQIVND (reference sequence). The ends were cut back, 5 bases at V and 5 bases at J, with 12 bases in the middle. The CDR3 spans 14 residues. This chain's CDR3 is CASSETMENEKLFF. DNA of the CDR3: TGTGCCAGTAGTGAGACAATGGAAAATGAAAAACTGTTTTTT.

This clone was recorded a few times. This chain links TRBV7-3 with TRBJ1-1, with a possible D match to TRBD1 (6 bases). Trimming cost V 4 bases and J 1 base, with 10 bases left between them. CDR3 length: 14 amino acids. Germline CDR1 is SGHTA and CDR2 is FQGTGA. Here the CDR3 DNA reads TGTGCCAGCAGCTCTCAGGGGACGAACACTGAAGCTTTCTTT. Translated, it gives CASSSQGTNTEAFF.

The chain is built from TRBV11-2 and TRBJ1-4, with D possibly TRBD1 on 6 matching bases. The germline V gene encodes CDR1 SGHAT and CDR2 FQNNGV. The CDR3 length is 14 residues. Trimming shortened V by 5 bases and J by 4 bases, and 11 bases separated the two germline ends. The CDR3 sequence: CASSAGQLNEKLFF. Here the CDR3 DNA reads TGTGCCAGCAGCGCCGGACAGCTTAATGAAAAACTGTTTTTT.

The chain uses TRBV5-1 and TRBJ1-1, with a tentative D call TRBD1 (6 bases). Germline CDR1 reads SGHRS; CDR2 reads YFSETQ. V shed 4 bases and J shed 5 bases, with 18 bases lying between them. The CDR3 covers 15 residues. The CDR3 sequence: CASSLNTAGETEAFF. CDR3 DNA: TGCGCCAGCAGCCTGAACACGGCAGGGGAGACTGAAGCTTTCTTT. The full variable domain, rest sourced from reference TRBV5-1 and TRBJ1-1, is KAGVTQTPRYLIKTRGQQVTLSCSPISGHRSVSWYQQTPGQGLQFLFEYFSETQRNKGNFPGRFSGRQFSNSRSEMNVSTLELGDSALYLCASSLNTAGETEAFFGQGTRLTVV.

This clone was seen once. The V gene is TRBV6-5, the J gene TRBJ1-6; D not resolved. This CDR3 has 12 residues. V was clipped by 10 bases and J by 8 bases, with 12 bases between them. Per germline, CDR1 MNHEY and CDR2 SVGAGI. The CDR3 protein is CAIRRGDSPLHF. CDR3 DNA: TGTGCCATCCGTCGGGGAGATTCACCCCTCCACTTT.

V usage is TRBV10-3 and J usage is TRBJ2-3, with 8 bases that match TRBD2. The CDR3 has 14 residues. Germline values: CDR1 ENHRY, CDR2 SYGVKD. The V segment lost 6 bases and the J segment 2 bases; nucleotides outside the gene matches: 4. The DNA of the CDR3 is TGTGCCATCAGGAGGCGGGGGGACACAGATACGCAGTATTTT. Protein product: CAIRRRGDTDTQYF.

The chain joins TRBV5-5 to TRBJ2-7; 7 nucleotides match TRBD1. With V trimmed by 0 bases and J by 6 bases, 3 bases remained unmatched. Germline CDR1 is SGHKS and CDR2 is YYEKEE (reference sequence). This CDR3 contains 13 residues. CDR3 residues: CASSLDRGSEQYF. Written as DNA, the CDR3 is TGTGCCAGCAGCTTGGACAGGGGAAGCGAGCAGTACTTC.

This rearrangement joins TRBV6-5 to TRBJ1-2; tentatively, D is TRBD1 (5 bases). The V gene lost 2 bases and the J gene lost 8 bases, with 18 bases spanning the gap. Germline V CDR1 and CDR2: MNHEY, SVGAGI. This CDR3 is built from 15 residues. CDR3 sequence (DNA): TGTGCCAGCAGTTACCTTTCCTCTGGCAGGGAAGGCTACACCTTC. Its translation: CASSYLSSGREGYTF.

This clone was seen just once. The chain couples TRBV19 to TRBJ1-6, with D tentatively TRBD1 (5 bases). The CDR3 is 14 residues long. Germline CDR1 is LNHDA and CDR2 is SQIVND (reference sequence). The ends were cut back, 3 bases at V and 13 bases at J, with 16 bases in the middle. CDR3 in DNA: TGTGCCAGTAGTATGGAAGGCAGGGTGGCGCCCCTCCACTTT. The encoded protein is CASSMEGRVAPLHF.

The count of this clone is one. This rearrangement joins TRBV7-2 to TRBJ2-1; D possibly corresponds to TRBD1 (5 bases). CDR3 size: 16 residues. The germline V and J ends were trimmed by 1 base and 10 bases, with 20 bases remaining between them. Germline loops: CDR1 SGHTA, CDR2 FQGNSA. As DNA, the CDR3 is TGTGCCAGCAGCTTAGGGTACAGGCCCGCCACTGGGGAGCAGTTCTTC. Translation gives CASSLGYRPATGEQFF.

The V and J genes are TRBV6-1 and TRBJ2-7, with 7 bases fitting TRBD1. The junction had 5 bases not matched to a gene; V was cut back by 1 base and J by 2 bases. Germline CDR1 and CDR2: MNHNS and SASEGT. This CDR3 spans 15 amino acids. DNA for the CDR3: TGTGCCAGCAGTGAAGAAGGGACAGCTCCCTACGAGCAGTACTTC. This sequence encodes CASSEEGTAPYEQYF.

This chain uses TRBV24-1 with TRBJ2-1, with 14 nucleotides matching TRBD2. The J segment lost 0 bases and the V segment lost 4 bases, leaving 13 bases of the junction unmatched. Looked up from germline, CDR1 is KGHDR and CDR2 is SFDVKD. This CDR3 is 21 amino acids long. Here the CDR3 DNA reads TGTGCCACCAGTGAATGGAGGACTAGCGGGAGGTCGGGGAGCTCCTACAATGAGCAGTTCTTC. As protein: CATSEWRTSGRSGSSYNEQFF.

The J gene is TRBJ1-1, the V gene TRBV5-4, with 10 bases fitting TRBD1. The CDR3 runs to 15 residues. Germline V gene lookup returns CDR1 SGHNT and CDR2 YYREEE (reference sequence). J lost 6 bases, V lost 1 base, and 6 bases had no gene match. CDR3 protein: CASSLRQGATAEAFF. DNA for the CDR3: TGTGCCAGCAGCTTGCGACAGGGGGCAACGGCTGAAGCTTTCTTT.

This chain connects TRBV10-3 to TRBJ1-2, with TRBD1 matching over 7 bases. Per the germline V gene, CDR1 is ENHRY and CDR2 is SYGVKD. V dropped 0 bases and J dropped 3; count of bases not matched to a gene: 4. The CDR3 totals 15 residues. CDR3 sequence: CAISESGQRYYGYTF. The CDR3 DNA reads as TGTGCCATCAGTGAGTCGGGACAGCGCTACTATGGCTACACCTTC.

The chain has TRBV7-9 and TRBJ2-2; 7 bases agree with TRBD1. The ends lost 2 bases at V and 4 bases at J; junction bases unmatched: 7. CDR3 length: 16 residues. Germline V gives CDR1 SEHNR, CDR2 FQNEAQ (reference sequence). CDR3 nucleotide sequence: TGTGCCAGCAGCTTATGGGGACAGCATTCCACCGGGGAGCTGTTTTTT. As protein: CASSLWGQHSTGELFF.

The CDR3 nucleotides read TGTGCCATCAGTGAGGTGTACAGGGATAAGCACGAGCAGTACTTC. As protein: CAISEVYRDKHEQYF. The genes are TRBV10-3 and TRBJ2-7; D may be TRBD1 (6 bases). Germline V gene data show CDR1 as ENHRY and CDR2 as SYGVKD. The ends were cut back, 2 bases at V and 5 bases at J, with 16 bases in the middle. The CDR3 has 15 residues.

The CDR3 sequence: CASSLGTGGTEAFF. The CDR3 DNA is TGTGCCAGCAGCTTAGGCACGGGAGGCACTGAAGCTTTCTTT. V gene TRBV13 combines with J gene TRBJ1-1; D remains ambiguous. V was pared by 0 bases and J by 4 bases, with 9 bases between. This CDR3 has 14 residues. Germline lookup yields CDR1 PRHDT and CDR2 FYEKMQ (reference sequence).

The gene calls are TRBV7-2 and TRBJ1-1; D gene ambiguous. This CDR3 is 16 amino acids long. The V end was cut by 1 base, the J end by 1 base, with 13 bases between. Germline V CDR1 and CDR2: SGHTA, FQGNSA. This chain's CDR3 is CASSLVVLRQNTEAFF. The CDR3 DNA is TGTGCCAGCAGCTTAGTGGTCTTGCGACAGAACACTGAAGCTTTCTTT.

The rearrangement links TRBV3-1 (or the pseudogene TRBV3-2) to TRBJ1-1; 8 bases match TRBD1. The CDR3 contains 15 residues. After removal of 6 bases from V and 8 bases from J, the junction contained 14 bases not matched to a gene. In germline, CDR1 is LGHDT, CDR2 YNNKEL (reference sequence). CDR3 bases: TGTGCCAGCAGTAAACAGGGGGGGCCCTTTTCGGAAGCTTTCTTT. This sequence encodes CASSKQGGPFSEAFF.

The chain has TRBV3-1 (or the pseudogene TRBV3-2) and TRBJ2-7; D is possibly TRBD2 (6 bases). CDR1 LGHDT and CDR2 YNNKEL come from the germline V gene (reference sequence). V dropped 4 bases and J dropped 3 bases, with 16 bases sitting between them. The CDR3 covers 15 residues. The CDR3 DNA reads TGTGCCAGCAGCCCTGACCCGGCGGGGTACTACGAGCAGTACTTC. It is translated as CASSPDPAGYYEQYF.